This T cell receptor beta chain emerged from a study of response to subunit inactivated influenza vaccine. V was cut by 6 bases and J by 12 bases, with 13 bases left in between. This CDR3 comprises 11 residues. Germline-derived CDR1 and CDR2 are MNHEY and SVGAGI. TCRdb itself ran the RT-PCR reads through MiXCR, one entry per CDR3 protein. The sample lists about 700,000 distinct CDR3 sequences, approximately 15% occurring once. This clonotype was seen only a few times. Specimen: PBMCs from blood, collected 14 days before vaccination. The genes are TRBV6-5 and TRBJ2-3; possible D gene TRBD1, 6 bases. This TCR was sampled from a man aged 45 to 65 who received an inactivated influenza vaccine. This CDR3 is CASSRGNSQYF. CDR3 nucleotide sequence: TGTGCCAGCAGCAGGGGAAATTCACAGTATTTT.